This TCR beta chain appears in the sequencing data of a study of cytomegalovirus exposure and HLA in healthy donors. Whole-study findings and limits: Roughly 170 TCR beta chains were listed as cytomegalovirus-associated. CMV antigen specificity of a few CMV-associated chains was confirmed in vitro. Association of a missense DCLRE1C variant with TCR beta V- and J-gene trimming was reported in a later analysis.

The primer mix had 60 Vbeta and 13 Jbeta primers. The assay was immunoSEQ multiplex PCR, and TCRdb's table has in-frame clones only and misses some. The sample lists 55,000 to 80,000 clones; 70% to 75% were seen once. Donors showed nominal health when sampled, although they likely had unrecorded immune exposures. In the case of this clone: The antigen remains unidentified.

Germline V gene sequence: CDR1 MNHEY, CDR2 SVGAGI. Between the trimmed V and J ends, which lost 5 bases and 2 bases, there was a span of 11 bases. The CDR3 runs 14 residues. J is TRBJ2-3 and V is TRBV6-5; maybe TRBD2 (6 bases). The clonotype originates from a woman between 25 and 40 years old in good health and CMV-seronegative. The sequencing input was PBMCs. The CDR3: CASSPGGHTDTQYF. Here the CDR3 DNA reads TGTGCCAGCAGTCCAGGAGGGCACACAGATACGCAGTATTTT.